Presented here are 23 T cell receptor beta chains from one specimen sequenced in a study of T cell repertoires in cytomegalovirus infection. TCRdb re-called the reads through MiXCR, storing one row per CDR3 protein. The data hold 130,000 or so distinct CDR3 sequences, with 5.5% to 8% observed a single time. Material: PBMCs. These receptor sequences come from a human donor in good health (CMV status not recorded). Some clones in this sample may be carry-over from other donors' samples.

This clonotype was counted between two and nine times. V and J are TRBV12-3 or TRBV12-4 and TRBJ2-1; 12 bases agree with TRBD2. V trimming: 3 bases; J trimming: 10 bases; junction bases outside the gene matches: 10. This CDR3 comprises 16 residues. For the CDR3, the DNA is TGTGCCAGCAGTTTCGAACTAGCGGGGGGTCGTGGGGAGCAGTTCTTC. Encoded protein: CASSFELAGGRGEQFF.

This clonotype occurred many times. CDR3 amino acids: CASSALAGVQETQYF. Written as DNA, the CDR3 is TGTGCCAGCAGCGCCCTAGCGGGGGTACAAGAGACCCAGTACTTC. V is TRBV7-8 and J is TRBJ2-5, with 10 nucleotides matching TRBD2. The V and J ends lost 5 bases and 2 bases, in that order; junction bases with no gene match: 5. Germline loops: CDR1 SGHVS, CDR2 FQNEAQ. The CDR3 has 15 residues. The full variable domain, rest sourced from reference TRBV7-8 and TRBJ2-5, is GAGVSQSPRYKVAKRGQDVALRCDPISGHVSLFWYQQALGQGPEFLTYFQNEAQLDKSGLPSDRFFAERPEGSVSTLKIQRTQQEDSAVYLCASSALAGVQETQYFGPGTRLLVL.

This clonotype was recorded at least ten times. This chain connects TRBV10-3 to TRBJ2-7, with unresolved D. The germline CDR1 and CDR2 sequences are ENHRY and SYGVKD. The CDR3 has 15 amino acids. V was cut by 7 bases and J by 2 bases, with 18 bases left in between. The chain's CDR3 is CAITKEGNHAYEQYF. The CDR3 DNA sequence: TGTGCCATCACCAAGGAAGGCAACCATGCCTACGAGCAGTACTTC.

The J gene is TRBJ1-2, the V gene TRBV2, with 7 bases fitting TRBD1. The junction had 11 bases not matched to a gene; V was cut back by 2 bases and J by 5 bases. CDR1 SNHLY and CDR2 FYNNEI come from the germline V gene. The CDR3 loop spans 16 amino acids. The CDR3 loop is CASSEYGDDREYGYTF. The CDR3, as DNA: TGTGCCAGCAGTGAATACGGCGACGACAGGGAGTATGGCTACACCTTC.

This clonotype was seen at least ten times. The chain joins TRBV29-1 to TRBJ1-3; 7 nucleotides agree with TRBD1. The CDR3 loop spans 12 amino acids. Losses at the gene ends were 5 bases for V and 2 bases for J; bases not matched to a gene: 0. Germline V gene lookup returns CDR1 SQVTM and CDR2 ANQGSEA. The chain's CDR3 is CSVTGAGNTIYF. CDR3 sequence (DNA): TGCAGCGTTACAGGGGCTGGAAACACCATATATTTT.

The sample holds many counts of this clonotype. This chain uses TRBV7-2 with TRBJ2-7; TRBD2 might be the D (5 bases). CDR3 length equals 17 residues. V lost 3 bases to trimming and J lost 2 bases, with 20 bases between them. Germline CDR1 reads SGHTA; CDR2 reads FQGNSA. The CDR3 region has the DNA TGTGCCAGCAGCTTGGGAGCGATCGGGCACTCGACCTACGAGCAGTACTTC. Protein: CASSLGAIGHSTYEQYF.

In its sample, this clonotype was seen many times. The chain is built from TRBV27 and TRBJ1-2; D is undetermined. Trimming stripped 6 bases from V and 3 bases from J, with 11 bases between. The CDR3 spans 13 residues. Germline V gene data show CDR1 as MNHEY and CDR2 as SMNVEV (reference sequence). CDR3 nucleotides: TGTGCCAGCAGGCGGACCACCGACTATGGCTACACCTTC. Translated: CASRRTTDYGYTF.

This clonotype was counted ten times or more. This chain connects TRBV7-9 to TRBJ2-3; the D is unclear. Trimming took off 5 bases at V and 3 bases at J, with 3 bases between the two ends. Per the germline V gene, CDR1 is SEHNR and CDR2 is FQNEAQ (reference sequence). The CDR3 has 11 residues. In nucleotides, the CDR3 is TGTGCCAGCAGCCGTACAGATACGCAGTATTTT. It translates to CASSRTDTQYF.

CDR3 sequence (DNA): TGCGCCAGCAGTCCTGGGACGCGAACCGAGCAGTACTTC. This sequence encodes CASSPGTRTEQYF. V and J are TRBV23-1 and TRBJ2-7, with D possibly being TRBD1 or TRBD2 (5 bases each). TRBV23-1 is treated as an ORF (open reading frame) with a function not yet certain. Trimming took off 4 bases at V and 6 bases at J, with 13 bases between the two ends. The CDR3 has 13 residues.

This clonotype was detected ten times or more. This rearrangement joins TRBV5-4 to TRBJ2-3; possible D gene TRBD1, 5 bases. V dropped 4 bases and J dropped 0 bases, with 15 bases sitting between them. Per germline, CDR1 SGHNT and CDR2 YYREEE (reference sequence). This CDR3 is 16 amino acids long. The CDR3 here is CASSLGHTKSTDTQYF. The CDR3 DNA reads TGTGCCAGCAGCCTCGGACACACCAAAAGCACAGATACGCAGTATTTT.

This clonotype turned up a few times. The J gene is TRBJ2-1, the V gene TRBV25-1, with 9 bases lining up with TRBD1. CDR1 and CDR2 from the germline V gene are MGHDK and SYGVNS. The CDR3 loop spans 13 amino acids. Unmatched junction bases numbered 4, after V lost 6 bases and J lost 7 bases. CDR3: CASRRQGDNEQFF. As DNA, the CDR3 is TGTGCCAGCAGGAGACAGGGGGATAATGAGCAGTTCTTC.

The chain carries TRBV30 and TRBJ1-2; D call uncertain. Germline CDR1 GTSNPN, CDR2 SVGIG (reference sequence). The V and J ends lost 0 bases and 5 bases respectively, with 16 bases between them. The CDR3 contains 15 residues. The CDR3 region is CAWSVRETTRYGYTF. The CDR3 DNA is TGTGCCTGGAGTGTTAGGGAGACTACTCGGTATGGCTACACCTTC.

This chain connects TRBV20-1 to TRBJ2-5; possible D gene TRBD2, 5 bases. CDR1 is DFQATT, CDR2 SNEGSKA, per germline (reference sequence). Trimming pared 2 bases from V and 2 bases from J, leaving 12 bases between. This CDR3 comprises 14 residues. For the CDR3, the DNA is TGCAGTGCTAGACCCGACTATTCTCAAGAGACCCAGTACTTC. This translates into CSARPDYSQETQYF.

The chain recombines TRBV20-1 with TRBJ2-5; D might be TRBD2 (6 bases). Trimming stripped 7 bases from V and 1 base from J, with 10 bases between. Per germline, CDR1 DFQATT and CDR2 SNEGSKA (reference sequence). This CDR3 has 12 residues. The CDR3, as DNA: TGCAGTGTGAGAGCGGGCCAAGAGACCCAGTACTTC. This codes for CSVRAGQETQYF.

The chain has TRBV12-3 or TRBV12-4 and TRBJ1-6, with TRBD1 matching 8 bases. The CDR3 extends over 16 amino acids. V lost 7 bases and J lost 1; bases outside the gene matches: 6. CDR3: CASTQGASSYNSPLHF. The CDR3 region has the DNA TGTGCCAGCACCCAGGGGGCCAGTTCCTATAATTCACCCCTCCACTTT.

The chain carries TRBV25-1 and TRBJ2-7; D is undetermined. Germline V gene lookup returns CDR1 MGHDK and CDR2 SYGVNS. The CDR3 consists of 14 residues. V lost 3 bases, J lost 5 bases, and 14 bases lay in between. CDR3 in amino acids: CASSERWGVHEQYF. The CDR3 bases are TGTGCCAGCAGTGAGAGATGGGGTGTCCACGAGCAGTACTTC.

The sample holds many counts of this clonotype. The rearrangement links TRBV19 to TRBJ1-5; D unclear. The CDR3 loop spans 17 amino acids. From germline, CDR1 is LNHDA and CDR2 SQIVND (reference sequence). Trimming pared 5 bases from V and 0 bases from J, leaving 17 bases between. The CDR3 nucleotides are TGTGCCAGTAGTCTCAGGTTCCTAAGAGATAGCAATCAGCCCCAGCATTTT. The encoded protein is CASSLRFLRDSNQPQHF. Full variable domain (outside the CDR3, taken from reference TRBV19 and TRBJ1-5): DGGITQSPKYLFRKEGQNVTLSCEQNLNHDAMYWYRQDPGQGLRLIYYSQIVNDFQKGDIAEGYSVSREKKESFPLTVTSAQKNPTAFYLCASSLRFLRDSNQPQHFGDGTRLSIL.

The chain is built from TRBV11-1 and TRBJ2-7, with 7 nucleotides matching TRBD1. Germline CDR1 and CDR2: SGHAT and FQDESV (reference sequence). The CDR3 covers 14 residues. The V segment lost 5 bases and the J segment 0 bases; nucleotides outside the gene matches: 4. The CDR3 region has the DNA TGTGCCAGCAGCATCCGGGACAGCTCCTACGAGCAGTACTTC. It specifies CASSIRDSSYEQYF.

V and J are TRBV7-6 and TRBJ2-5, with D uncertain. Germline V gene sequence: CDR1 SGHVS, CDR2 FNYEAQ. Trimming removed 5 bases at V and 5 bases at J, with 6 bases between. This CDR3 is 11 amino acids long. The DNA of the CDR3 is TGTGCCAGCAGCCTAATGGAGACCCAGTACTTC. Protein: CASSLMETQYF.

This clonotype came up many times. Written as DNA, the CDR3 is TGTGCCAGCAGCCAAACGTTAGGACTCGGGGGGAGAGAGACCCAGTACTTC. Translated: CASSQTLGLGGRETQYF. The gene calls are TRBV4-2 and TRBJ2-5, with TRBD2 matching 7 bases. The J segment lost 4 bases and the V segment lost 2 bases, leaving 13 bases of the junction unmatched. The CDR3 covers 17 residues. Germline values: CDR1 LGHNA, CDR2 YNFKEQ.

In this sample, this clonotype turned up a few times. The genes are TRBV5-4 and TRBJ1-6; unclear D gene. The CDR3 contains 14 residues. Germline V lookup: CDR1 SGHNT, CDR2 YYREEE (reference sequence). The V end was cut by 1 base, the J end by 11 bases, with 13 bases between. The CDR3 coding sequence is TGTGCCAGCAGCTTGTACAGCCTTGGGACACCCCTCCACTTT. This encodes CASSLYSLGTPLHF.

This clonotype was seen more than once but under ten times. The chain carries TRBV6-1 and TRBJ2-2, with D possibly matching TRBD1 (6 bases). V gave up 6 bases and J gave up 5 bases, with 28 bases separating them. Germline V gene data show CDR1 as MNHNS and CDR2 as SASEGT. The CDR3 covers 19 residues. CDR3 region: CASRGTGFDEGERTGELFF. The CDR3 bases are TGTGCCAGCAGAGGGACGGGATTTGACGAGGGGGAACGGACCGGGGAGCTGTTTTTT.

The chain carries TRBV4-2 and TRBJ1-1, with TRBD1 as a possible D gene (5 bases). The CDR3 has 17 residues. Germline CDR1 and CDR2: LGHNA and YNFKEQ. V was shortened by 0 bases and J by 4 bases, with 18 bases between the two germline ends. The CDR3 here is CASSQDDPRALSTEAFF. The CDR3, as DNA: TGTGCCAGCAGCCAAGACGATCCCAGGGCATTATCCACTGAAGCTTTCTTT.